This passage covers 27 T cell receptor beta chains from one sample sequenced in a study of glioma-infiltrating T cells after dendritic cell vaccination. Sequencing was performed with immunoSEQ multiplex PCR; in TCRdb, only in-frame clones are kept and a portion is missing. This table holds about 73,000 clones, over 70% found once. Sequenced material: blood, taken before dendritic cell vaccination. These receptors came from a human donor with glioblastoma.

V gene TRBV5-1 combines with J gene TRBJ2-2; TRBD1 aligns across 8 bases. Germline lookup yields CDR1 SGHRS and CDR2 YFSETQ. This CDR3 has 17 amino acids. The V and J ends lost 2 bases and 0 bases, in that order; junction bases with no gene match: 6. The CDR3 protein is CASSFTRTGTNTGELFF. The CDR3 DNA sequence: TGCGCCAGCAGCTTCACACGGACAGGGACGAACACCGGGGAGCTGTTTTTT.

V is TRBV4-1 and J is TRBJ1-6; TRBD1 aligns across 9 bases. The CDR3 contains 16 residues. Germline V CDR1 and CDR2: MGHRA, YSYEKL. After removal of 0 bases from V and 7 bases from J, the junction contained 4 bases not matched to a gene. The DNA for the CDR3 is TGCGCCAGCAGCCAAGACCGCGACAGGGGGAATTCACCCCTCCACTTT. It translates to CASSQDRDRGNSPLHF.

This clone has only a few counts. V usage is TRBV5-6 and J usage is TRBJ1-5, with a weak D call TRBD1 (6 bases). Trimming left V 0 bases short and J 3 bases short, with 10 bases between. The CDR3 sequence is 15 residues long. Per the germline V gene, CDR1 is SGHDT and CDR2 is YYEEEE. The CDR3: CASSLAAGVNQPQHF. DNA for the CDR3: TGTGCCAGCAGCTTGGCAGCAGGGGTCAATCAGCCCCAGCATTTT.

This CDR3 reads CASSLVSSTEAFF. Here the CDR3 DNA reads TGTGCCAGCAGTCTAGTATCGAGCACTGAAGCTTTCTTT. This chain uses TRBV6-5 with TRBJ1-1; no clear D. This CDR3 region has 13 residues. The V gene's germline CDR1 is MNHEY and CDR2 SVGAGI. V gave up 5 bases and J gave up 4 bases, with 11 bases separating them.

The chain combines TRBV29-1 with TRBJ1-1, with 8 nucleotides matching TRBD1. V shed 4 bases and J 4 bases; nucleotides not matched to a gene: 5. The CDR3 totals 13 residues. Germline CDR1 reads SQVTM; CDR2 reads ANQGSEA. The CDR3 region has the DNA TGCAGCGTTGTCAGGGGGCTGGCCACTGAAGCTTTCTTT. Protein: CSVVRGLATEAFF.

CDR3 nucleotides: TGTGCCAGCAGGCAGGGCCTCGGGAGTCAGCCCCAGCATTTT. This codes for CASRQGLGSQPQHF. This chain joins TRBV2 and TRBJ1-5; D perhaps matches TRBD1 (5 bases). V shed 6 bases and J shed 6 bases, with 15 bases lying between them. Germline CDR1 is SNHLY and CDR2 is FYNNEI. The length of the CDR3 is 14 residues. Filled out from reference TRBV2 and TRBJ1-5, the complete variable domain reads EPEVTQTPSHQVTQMGQEVILRCVPISNHLYFYWYRQILGQKVEFLVSFYNNEISEKSEIFDDQFSVERPDGSNFTLKIRSTKLEDSAMYFCASRQGLGSQPQHFGDGTRLSIL.

The rearrangement uses TRBV9 and TRBJ2-1; D possibly corresponds to TRBD2 (6 bases). V was trimmed by 0 bases and J by 6 bases, leaving 16 bases between them. The CDR3 is 16 residues long. The V gene's germline CDR1 is SGDLS and CDR2 YYNGEE. CDR3: CASSVGPGVLFNEQFF. Written as DNA, the CDR3 is TGTGCCAGCAGCGTAGGACCGGGAGTTCTCTTCAATGAGCAGTTCTTC.

This clone was counted between two and nine times. This chain joins TRBV2 and TRBJ1-4, with D uncertain. The CDR3 has 14 residues. Trimming pared 6 bases from V and 4 bases from J, leaving 12 bases between. CDR1 is SNHLY and CDR2 is FYNNEI in the germline V gene. The CDR3 loop is CASSTERSNEKLFF. CDR3 nucleotide sequence: TGTGCCAGCAGCACGGAGAGAAGTAATGAAAAACTGTTTTTT.

The table lists this clone with a count of one. The V call is TRBV7-2, the J call TRBJ1-6, with 9 positions matching TRBD1. Germline V gene data show CDR1 as SGHTA and CDR2 as FQGNSA. The CDR3 has 15 residues. V trimming: 5 bases; J trimming: 9 bases; junction bases outside the gene matches: 8. CDR3 sequence: CASSPAGTGLSPLHF. In DNA form, the CDR3 reads TGTGCCAGCAGCCCCGCCGGGACAGGGCTTTCACCCCTCCACTTT.

The V and J genes are TRBV7-2 and TRBJ2-7; 10 bases match TRBD2. CDR1 and CDR2 from the germline V gene are SGHTA and FQGNSA. The trim removed 5 bases at V and 4 bases at J, leaving 11 bases unmatched. CDR3 length: 16 amino acids. CDR3 sequence reads: CASSPQGTSAAYEQYF. Here the CDR3 DNA reads TGTGCCAGCAGCCCCCAGGGGACTAGCGCCGCGTACGAGCAGTACTTC.

The chain uses TRBV19 and TRBJ2-1; 11 bases are shared with TRBD2. The CDR3 is 17 amino acids. Germline loops: CDR1 LNHDA, CDR2 SQIVND (reference sequence). V lost 4 bases, J lost 4 bases, and 9 bases stayed unmatched. The chain's CDR3 is CASSRYGTSGDYNEQFF. CDR3 DNA: TGTGCCAGTAGTAGATACGGGACTAGCGGAGATTACAATGAGCAGTTCTTC.

This clone was counted only a few times. The gene calls are TRBV10-3 and TRBJ2-3; tentative D call: TRBD1 (5 bases). The CDR3 contains 13 residues. Germline CDR1 ENHRY, CDR2 SYGVKD. The V and J ends lost 8 bases and 1 base respectively, with 10 bases between them. CDR3 coding DNA: TGTGCCATCGGATTAGGGGGCACAGATACGCAGTATTTT. Protein sequence: CAIGLGGTDTQYF.

The V gene is TRBV7-9, the J gene TRBJ1-2, with 11 positions matching TRBD1. V dropped 5 bases and J dropped 8; count of bases not matched to a gene: 7. This CDR3 spans 14 amino acids. Germline V gene data show CDR1 as SEHNR and CDR2 as FQNEAQ (reference sequence). The CDR3 reads CASSRGTGGQGYTF. The CDR3 DNA reads as TGTGCCAGCAGCCGTGGGACAGGGGGACAAGGCTACACCTTC.

The chain couples TRBV6-1 to TRBJ1-5; D is uncertain. In germline, CDR1 is MNHNS, CDR2 SASEGT. Trimming took off 1 base at V and 5 bases at J, with 9 bases between the two ends. The CDR3 consists of 14 residues. The CDR3, as DNA: TGTGCCAGCAGTGAAGACCCGAGTTATCAGCCCCAGCATTTT. Translating it yields CASSEDPSYQPQHF.

The V and J genes are TRBV25-1 and TRBJ2-1, with 14 bases that match TRBD2. The CDR3 covers 15 residues. Germline CDR1 and CDR2: MGHDK and SYGVNS. V shed 5 bases, J shed 12 bases, and the junction held 9 bases outside the gene matches. CDR3 loop: CASSKTGTSGSLQFF. In DNA, the CDR3 is TGTGCCAGCAGTAAAACCGGGACTAGCGGGAGCTTGCAGTTCTTC.

CDR3 DNA: TGTGCCAGCAGCTCGGAGGGCAGGAAAAACACCGGGGAGCTGTTTTTT. It yields the protein CASSSEGRKNTGELFF. This chain links TRBV11-2 with TRBJ2-2, with a tentative D call TRBD2 (6 bases). CDR1 and CDR2 (germline): SGHAT, FQNNGV. V was pared by 4 bases and J by 2 bases, with 14 bases between. The CDR3 runs 16 residues.

This rearrangement joins TRBV5-1 to TRBJ1-2, with a possible D match to TRBD1 (6 bases). Per the germline V gene, CDR1 is SGHRS and CDR2 is YFSETQ. Trimming cost V 0 bases and J 4 bases, with 19 bases left between them. There are 17 residues in the CDR3. CDR3 bases: TGCGCCAGCAGCTTGGAAGAAGGGGGGGGATTCCTCTATGGCTACACCTTC. As protein: CASSLEEGGGFLYGYTF.

This clone was seen more than once but under ten times. This chain links TRBV18 with TRBJ2-1, with 9 bases that match TRBD2. V lost 0 bases and J lost 5; bases outside the gene matches: 5. The CDR3 is made up of 16 amino acids. CDR1 and CDR2 (germline): KGHSH, LQKENI. The CDR3 nucleotides are TGTGCCAGCTCACCACCGTTAGCGGGAGCGAACAATGAGCAGTTCTTC. This translates into CASSPPLAGANNEQFF.

The chain uses TRBV2 and TRBJ2-3, with 11 bases that match TRBD2. CDR1 SNHLY and CDR2 FYNNEI come from the germline V gene. With 6 bases clipped from V and 10 bases from J, the junction kept 12 bases outside the gene matches. The CDR3 extends over 15 amino acids. The CDR3 spells CASRPIGTSGLSQYF. CDR3 nucleotide sequence: TGTGCCAGCAGACCCATTGGGACTAGCGGACTCTCGCAGTATTTT.

The rearrangement uses TRBV5-6 and TRBJ1-1; perhaps TRBD1 as D (6 bases). Germline V gene lookup returns CDR1 SGHDT and CDR2 YYEEEE. CDR3 size: 12 residues. The ends were cut back, 3 bases at V and 4 bases at J, with 7 bases in the middle. As DNA, the CDR3 is TGTGCCAGCAGCTGGGGGCTCACTGAAGCTTTCTTT. Protein: CASSWGLTEAFF.

The table lists this clone with a count of one. V usage is TRBV15 and J usage is TRBJ1-2; D remains ambiguous. V was cut by 0 bases and J by 4 bases, with 15 bases left in between. Germline-derived CDR1 and CDR2 are LNHNV and YYDKDF (reference sequence). This CDR3 is built from 16 residues. Written as DNA, the CDR3 is TGTGCCACCAGCAGAGATTTAGCGGGGTACGGCTATGGCTACACCTTC. This encodes CATSRDLAGYGYGYTF. The whole variable domain, filled in from reference TRBV15 and TRBJ1-2, reads DAMVIQNPRYQVTQFGKPVTLSCSQTLNHNVMYWYQQKSSQAPKLLFHYYDKDFNNEADTPDNFQSRRPNTSFCFLDIRSPGLGDTAMYLCATSRDLAGYGYGYTFGSGTRLTVV.

The rearrangement links TRBV19 to TRBJ2-3; 9 nucleotides align to TRBD1. Germline CDR1 is LNHDA and CDR2 is SQIVND (reference sequence). With V trimmed by 7 bases and J by 4 bases, 9 bases remained unmatched. The CDR3 has 15 amino acids. The CDR3, as DNA: TGTGCCAGTAACCGGCCGGGACAGGGTGCAGATACGCAGTATTTT. Protein: CASNRPGQGADTQYF.

The chain couples TRBV9 to TRBJ2-3; 9 bases agree with TRBD2. With V trimmed by 4 bases and J by 1 base, 1 base remained unmatched. This CDR3 is built from 14 residues. The germline V gene has CDR1 SGDLS and CDR2 YYNGEE. The CDR3 loop is CASSRTSGTDTQYF. CDR3 in DNA: TGTGCCAGCAGCCGGACTAGCGGCACAGATACGCAGTATTTT.

The genes are TRBV5-4 and TRBJ2-1; a weak D match, TRBD2 (6 bases). V lost 4 bases, J lost 6 bases, and 17 bases lay in between. Germline V gene data show CDR1 as SGHNT and CDR2 as YYREEE (reference sequence). This CDR3 comprises 15 residues. In DNA, the CDR3 is TGTGCCAGCAGCCCCGGGGGATCGCGACCCAATGAGCAGTTCTTC. It codes for CASSPGGSRPNEQFF.

The chain recombines TRBV5-1 with TRBJ1-5; 9 bases match TRBD1. V lost 4 bases, J lost 4 bases, and 6 bases stayed unmatched. This CDR3 comprises 15 residues. Germline V gives CDR1 SGHRS, CDR2 YFSETQ. CDR3 coding DNA: TGCGCCAGCAGCCTGGACAGGGGTCCGAATCAGCCCCAGCATTTT. Translated: CASSLDRGPNQPQHF.

This clone was counted only a few times. The chain recombines TRBV15 with TRBJ1-5, with a weak D call TRBD1 (5 bases). CDR3 size: 14 residues. The V end was cut by 4 bases, the J end by 4 bases, with 11 bases between. The V gene's germline CDR1 is LNHNV and CDR2 YYDKDF (reference sequence). The CDR3 nucleotides are TGTGCCACCAGCACGTCAGGGATAAATCAGCCCCAGCATTTT. The encoded protein is CATSTSGINQPQHF.

The V gene is TRBV9, the J gene TRBJ2-3; TRBD2 agrees at 8 bases. This CDR3 contains 17 residues. The J segment lost 0 bases and the V segment lost 1 base, leaving 7 bases of the junction unmatched. Looked up from germline, CDR1 is SGDLS and CDR2 is YYNGEE. The CDR3 reads CASSVSSGGSSTDTQYF. Here the CDR3 DNA reads TGTGCCAGCAGCGTATCAAGCGGGGGTTCTAGCACAGATACGCAGTATTTT.